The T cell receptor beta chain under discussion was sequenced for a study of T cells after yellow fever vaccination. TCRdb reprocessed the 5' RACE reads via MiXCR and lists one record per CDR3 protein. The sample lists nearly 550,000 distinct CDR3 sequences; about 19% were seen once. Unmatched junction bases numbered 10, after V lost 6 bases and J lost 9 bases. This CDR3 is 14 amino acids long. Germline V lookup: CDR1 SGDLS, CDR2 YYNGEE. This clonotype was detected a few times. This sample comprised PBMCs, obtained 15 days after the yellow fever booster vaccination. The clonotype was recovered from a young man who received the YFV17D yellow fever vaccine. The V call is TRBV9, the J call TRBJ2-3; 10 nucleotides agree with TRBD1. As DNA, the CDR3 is TGTGCCAGCACCCCGGACAGGGGGTCGAGGACGCAGTATTTT. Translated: CASTPDRGSRTQYF.